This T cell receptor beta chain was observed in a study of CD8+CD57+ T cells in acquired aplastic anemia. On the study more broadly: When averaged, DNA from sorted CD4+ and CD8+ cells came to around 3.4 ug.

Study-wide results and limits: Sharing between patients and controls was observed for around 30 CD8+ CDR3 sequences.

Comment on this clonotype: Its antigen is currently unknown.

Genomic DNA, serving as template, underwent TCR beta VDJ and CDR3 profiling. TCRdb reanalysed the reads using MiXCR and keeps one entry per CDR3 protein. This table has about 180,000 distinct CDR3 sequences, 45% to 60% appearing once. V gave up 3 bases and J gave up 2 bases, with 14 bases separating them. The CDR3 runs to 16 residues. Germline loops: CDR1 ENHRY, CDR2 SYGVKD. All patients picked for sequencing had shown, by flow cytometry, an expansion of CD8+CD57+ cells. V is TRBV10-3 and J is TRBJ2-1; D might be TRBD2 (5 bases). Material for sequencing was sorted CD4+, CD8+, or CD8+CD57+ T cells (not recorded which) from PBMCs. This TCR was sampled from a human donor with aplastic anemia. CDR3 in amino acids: CAISDSLGSPYNEQFF. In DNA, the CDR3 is TGTGCCATCAGTGATTCACTAGGGTCACCCTACAATGAGCAGTTCTTC.